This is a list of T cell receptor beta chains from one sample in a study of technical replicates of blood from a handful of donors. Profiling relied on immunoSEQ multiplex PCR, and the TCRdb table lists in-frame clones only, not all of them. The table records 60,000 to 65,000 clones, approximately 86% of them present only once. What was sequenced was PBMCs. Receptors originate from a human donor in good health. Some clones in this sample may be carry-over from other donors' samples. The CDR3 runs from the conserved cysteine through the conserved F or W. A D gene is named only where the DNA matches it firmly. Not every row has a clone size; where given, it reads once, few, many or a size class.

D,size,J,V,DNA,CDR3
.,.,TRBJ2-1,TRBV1,TGCACCAGCAGCCTACGGGGGTGCCCCTACAATGAGCAGTTCTTC,CTSSLRGCPYNEQFF
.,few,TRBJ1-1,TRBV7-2,TGTGCCAGCACCTTGAGACAGGTCGAGAACACTGAAGCTTTCTTT,CASTLRQVENTEAFF
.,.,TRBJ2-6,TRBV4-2,TGTGCCAGCAGCCTTCCGGGACTCCAACCCTCTGGGGCCAACGTCCTGACTTTC,CASSLPGLQPSGANVLTF
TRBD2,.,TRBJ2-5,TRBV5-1,TGCGCCAGCACGCCCCTTAGCGGGAGGAGGGAGACCCAGTACTTC,CASTPLSGRRETQYF
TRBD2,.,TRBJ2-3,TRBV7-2,TGTGCCAGCAGCCTCGCGGGGGTTGGGCTCACAGATACGCAGTATTTT,CASSLAGVGLTDTQYF
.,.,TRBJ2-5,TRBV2,TGTGCCAGCAGGTCCGGGACTGGTGGTTTTGCGTCCCAGTACTTC,CASRSGTGGFASQYF
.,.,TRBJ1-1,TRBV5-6,TGTGCCAGCAGCTTGGCTGAGCCTTCCAACACTGAAGCTTTCTTT,CASSLAEPSNTEAFF
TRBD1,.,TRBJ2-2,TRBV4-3,TGCGCCAGCAGCCAAGAGCGGACAGGGGTGAACACCGGGGAGCTGTTTTTT,CASSQERTGVNTGELFF
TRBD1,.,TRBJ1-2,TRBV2,TGTGCCAGCAGTGAAGAGCAGGGGGTAGGTGGCTACACCTTC,CASSEEQGVGGYTF
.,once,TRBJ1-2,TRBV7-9,TGTGCCAGCAGAAAAGACACGAACTATGGCTACACCTTC,CASRKDTNYGYTF
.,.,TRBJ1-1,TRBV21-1,TGTGCCAGCAGCTCATGGACGGGGACAGGGAACACTGAAGCTTTCTTT,CASSSWTGTGNTEAFF
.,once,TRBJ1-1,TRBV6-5,TGTGCCAGCAGTTACCTTGGGATACGGCGGGACACTGAAGCTTTCTTT,CASSYLGIRRDTEAFF
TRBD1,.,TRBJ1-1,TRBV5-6,TGTGCCAGCAGCTTGGAAGGGACAGGGGCGACTGAAGCTTTCTTT,CASSLEGTGATEAFF
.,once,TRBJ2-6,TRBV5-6,TGTGCCAGCAGGACCCAGGGGTCGCCGGGGGCCAACGTCCTGACTTTC,CASRTQGSPGANVLTF